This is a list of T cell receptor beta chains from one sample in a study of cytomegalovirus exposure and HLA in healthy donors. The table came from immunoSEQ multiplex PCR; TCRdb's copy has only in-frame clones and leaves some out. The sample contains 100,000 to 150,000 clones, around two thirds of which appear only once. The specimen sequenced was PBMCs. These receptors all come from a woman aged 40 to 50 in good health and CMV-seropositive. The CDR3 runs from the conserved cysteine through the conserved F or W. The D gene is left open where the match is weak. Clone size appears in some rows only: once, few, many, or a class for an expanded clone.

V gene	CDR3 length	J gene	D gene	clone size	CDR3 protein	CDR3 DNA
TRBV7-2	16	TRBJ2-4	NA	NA	CASSLSGVLAKNIQYF	TGTGCCAGCAGCTTATCAGGGGTCTTAGCCAAAAACATTCAGTACTTC
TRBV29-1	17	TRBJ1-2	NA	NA	CSVDGGALSHVDYGYTF	TGCAGCGTAGACGGGGGGGCCCTTAGCCACGTTGACTATGGCTACACCTTC
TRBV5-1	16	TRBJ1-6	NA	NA	CASSQWMAGGNSPLHF	TGCGCCAGCAGCCAGTGGATGGCCGGAGGCAATTCACCCCTCCACTTT
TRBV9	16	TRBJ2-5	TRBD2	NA	CASSVGGLAGEETQYF	TGTGCCAGCAGCGTAGGCGGACTAGCGGGAGAAGAGACCCAGTACTTC
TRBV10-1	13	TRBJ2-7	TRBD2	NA	CASSNSGTSEQYF	TGCGCCAGCAGTAATTCGGGGACTAGCGAGCAGTACTTC
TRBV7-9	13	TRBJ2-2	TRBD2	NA	CASSLAGATELFF	TGTGCCAGCAGCCTAGCGGGAGCAACTGAGCTGTTTTTT
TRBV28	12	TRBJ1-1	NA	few	CASSLQLAEAFF	TGTGCCAGCAGTTTACAACTAGCTGAAGCTTTCTTT
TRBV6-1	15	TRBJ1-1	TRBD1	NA	CASRPPGQGHTEAFF	TGTGCCAGCAGGCCACCGGGACAGGGGCACACTGAAGCTTTCTTT
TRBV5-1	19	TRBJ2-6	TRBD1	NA	CASSTGPGTGRAGANVLTF	TGCGCCAGCAGCACAGGACCCGGGACAGGAAGAGCTGGGGCCAACGTCCTGACTTTC
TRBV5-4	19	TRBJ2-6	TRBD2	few	CASSGGGTSVKSGANVLTF	TGTGCCAGCAGCGGGGGGGGGACTAGCGTCAAGTCTGGGGCCAACGTCCTGACTTTC
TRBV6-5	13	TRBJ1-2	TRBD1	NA	CASSSTGGSGYTF	TGTGCCAGCAGTTCGACAGGGGGAAGTGGCTACACCTTC
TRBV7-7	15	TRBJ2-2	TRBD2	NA	CASSLAGGNTGELFF	TGTGCTAGCAGCTTAGCGGGGGGTAACACCGGGGAGCTGTTTTTT
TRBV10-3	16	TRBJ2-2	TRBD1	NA	CAISESRDRGAGELFF	TGTGCCATCAGTGAGTCCCGCGACAGGGGGGCCGGGGAGCTGTTTTTT
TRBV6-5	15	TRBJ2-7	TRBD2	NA	CASTTTPRGGYEQYF	TGTGCCAGCACCACAACCCCCCGGGGGGGTTACGAGCAGTACTTC
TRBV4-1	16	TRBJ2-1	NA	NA	CASSQGASRSYNEQFF	TGCGCCAGCAGCCAAGGGGCCAGCCGCTCCTACAATGAGCAGTTCTTC
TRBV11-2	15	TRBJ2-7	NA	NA	CASSLPTGFSYEQYF	TGTGCCAGCAGCTTACCCACAGGATTCTCCTACGAGCAGTACTTC
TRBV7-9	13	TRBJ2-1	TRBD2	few	CASSQGGYNEQFF	TGTGCCAGCAGCCAGGGAGGGTACAATGAGCAGTTCTTC
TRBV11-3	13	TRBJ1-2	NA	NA	CASSRDTNYGYTF	TGTGCCAGCAGCCGTGACACTAACTATGGCTACACCTTC
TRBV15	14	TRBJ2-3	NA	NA	CATSRGSHTDTQYF	TGTGCCACCAGCAGAGGTTCCCACACAGATACGCAGTATTTT
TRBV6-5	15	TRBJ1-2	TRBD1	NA	CASSYGGQGAYGYTF	TGTGCCAGCAGTTACGGGGGACAGGGAGCCTATGGCTACACCTTC
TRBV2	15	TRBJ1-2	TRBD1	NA	CASSEQKGTVYGYTF	TGTGCCAGCAGTGAACAGAAAGGGACAGTTTATGGCTACACCTTC
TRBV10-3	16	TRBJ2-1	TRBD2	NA	CAISDPTSGRANEQFF	TGTGCCATCAGTGACCCGACTAGCGGGAGGGCCAATGAGCAGTTCTTC
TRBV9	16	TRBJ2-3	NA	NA	CASSVDPGVRADTQYF	TGTGCCAGCAGCGTAGATCCGGGAGTACGCGCAGATACGCAGTATTTT
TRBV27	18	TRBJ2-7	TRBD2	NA	CASSPPRRDYSQSYEQYF	TGTGCCAGCAGTCCCCCCCGCCGGGACTACTCCCAATCTTACGAGCAGTACTTC
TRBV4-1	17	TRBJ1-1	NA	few	CASSQDQRQAFNTEAFF	TGCGCCAGCAGCCAAGATCAAAGACAAGCCTTCAACACTGAAGCTTTCTTT
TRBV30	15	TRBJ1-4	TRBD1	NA	CAWTPGTGVIEKLFF	TGTGCCTGGACCCCGGGGACAGGGGTTATCGAAAAACTGTTTTTT
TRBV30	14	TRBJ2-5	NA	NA	CAWMAWGQGETQYF	TGTGCCTGGATGGCTTGGGGGCAGGGGGAGACCCAGTACTTC
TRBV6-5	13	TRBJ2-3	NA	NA	CASSHGTSDTQYF	TGTGCCAGCAGCCATGGGACTTCAGATACGCAGTATTTT
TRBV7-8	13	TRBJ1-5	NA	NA	CASSLDRVQPQHF	TGTGCCAGCAGCTTAGACAGGGTTCAGCCCCAGCATTTT